These 18 T cell receptor beta chains originate from one sample sequenced in a study of beta chain features in type 1 diabetes (dated by TCRdb to the late 2010s). The library was produced with the immunoSEQ multiplex PCR assay. The High Capacity cDNA Reverse Transcription Kit was used to reverse transcribe all of the isolated RNA, meaning that expressed TCRB transcripts were what got sequenced. Drawn from immuneACCESS, this table holds only the in-frame rearrangements with V and J called that TCRdb kept. Clones are partly lost; checked studies trace under half to an unresolved V gene and leave the rest unexplained. A total of about 140,000 clones appear in this sample, 9.7% of them only once. The biggest ten clones account for approximately 0.65% of the sample. Sequencing used central memory CD4+ T cells from blood. These receptors came from a woman in her thirties or forties in good health.

The chain couples TRBV7-2 to TRBJ2-7; 7 bases are shared with TRBD1. CDR3 size: 14 residues. V shed 5 bases, J shed 4 bases, and the junction held 8 bases outside the gene matches. Per germline, CDR1 SGHTA and CDR2 FQGNSA. The CDR3 sequence is CASSPTGNSYEQYF. The CDR3 DNA reads as TGTGCCAGCAGCCCGACAGGGAATTCTTACGAGCAGTACTTC.

This clone has more than one count but fewer than ten. The CDR3 loop is CASSQAPGLNTGELFF. CDR3 sequence (DNA): TGCGCCAGCAGCCAGGCCCCGGGACTAAACACCGGGGAGCTGTTTTTT. The J gene is TRBJ2-2, the V gene TRBV4-1, with TRBD2 matching over 7 bases. The germline gives CDR1 MGHRA, CDR2 YSYEKL. This CDR3 region has 16 residues. V was pared by 3 bases and J by 2 bases, with 6 bases of the junction left unmatched.

This clone has just a few counts. This chain links TRBV7-2 with TRBJ2-7, with 7 nucleotides matching TRBD2. The CDR3 runs to 15 residues. Trimming at V came to 1 base and at J to 2 bases, leaving 5 bases not matched to a gene. CDR1 and CDR2 (germline): SGHTA, FQGNSA. The CDR3 loop reads CASSLGWGGAYEQYF. The CDR3 coding sequence is TGTGCCAGCAGCTTAGGGTGGGGGGGGGCCTACGAGCAGTACTTC. The whole variable domain, remainder taken from reference TRBV7-2 and TRBJ2-7, is GAGVSQSPSNKVTEKGKDVELRCDPISGHTALYWYRQSLGQGLEFLIYFQGNSAPDKSGLPSDRFSAERTGGSVSTLTIQRTQQEDSAVYLCASSLGWGGAYEQYFGPGTRLTVT.

The chain has TRBV23-1 and TRBJ1-2; D gene ambiguous. TRBV23-1 is reported as an ORF; its role is uncertain. This CDR3 is 16 amino acids long. The germline V and J ends were trimmed by 4 bases and 1 base, with 16 bases remaining between them. The CDR3 protein is CASSPTSQRNNYGYTF. In nucleotides, the CDR3 is TGCGCCAGCAGTCCCACAAGCCAGCGAAATAACTATGGCTACACCTTC.

This clone was seen repeatedly, ten times or more. The V call is TRBV2, the J call TRBJ2-7, with TRBD2 identical over 9 bases. The CDR3 covers 19 residues. Unmatched junction bases numbered 14, after V lost 2 bases and J lost 0 bases. Germline V CDR1 and CDR2: SNHLY, FYNNEI. The CDR3 nucleotides are TGTGCCAGCAGTGAACAGGCAGGGGGATCTAGCGGGGTCTCCTACGAGCAGTACTTC. Protein sequence: CASSEQAGGSSGVSYEQYF.

This clone was seen only a few times. The chain employs TRBV5-4 and TRBJ2-5, with 8 bases lining up with TRBD2. V lost 0 bases, J lost 6 bases, and 7 bases stayed unmatched. CDR3 length: 15 amino acids. In germline, CDR1 is SGHNT, CDR2 YYREEE (reference sequence). In DNA, the CDR3 is TGTGCCAGCAGCTTGGCCGGGAGCGGGGGCAAGACCCAGTACTTC. It specifies CASSLAGSGGKTQYF.

CDR3 loop: CASSFGVGGNYGYTF. The CDR3 nucleotides are TGTGCCAGCAGCTTCGGCGTAGGGGGTAACTATGGCTACACCTTC. This chain joins TRBV7-2 and TRBJ1-2, with TRBD1 as a possible D gene (6 bases). Trimming removed 3 bases from V and 1 base from J, with 12 bases in between. The CDR3 sequence is 15 residues long. CDR1 and CDR2 (germline): SGHTA, FQGNSA.

The sample holds many counts of this clone. CDR3 protein: CATRAGTADSGANVLTF. The CDR3 nucleotides are TGTGCCACCCGAGCCGGGACAGCGGACTCTGGGGCCAACGTCCTGACTTTC. V is TRBV27 and J is TRBJ2-6; 7 nucleotides agree with TRBD1. V was clipped by 10 bases and J by 0 bases; unmatched bases: 12. The CDR3 runs to 17 residues. Germline lookup yields CDR1 MNHEY and CDR2 SMNVEV (reference sequence).

This clone occurred a few times. The gene calls are TRBV6-1 and TRBJ2-1; 8 bases are shared with TRBD1. CDR3 length equals 14 residues. V shed 5 bases and J 4 bases; nucleotides not matched to a gene: 4. The germline CDR1 and CDR2 sequences are MNHNS and SASEGT. The CDR3 loop is CASSWDRWYNEQFF. The CDR3 DNA is TGTGCCAGCAGTTGGGACAGGTGGTACAATGAGCAGTTCTTC.

The V call is TRBV5-1, the J call TRBJ2-1; TRBD2 matches at 11 bases. This CDR3 is built from 15 residues. Per germline, CDR1 SGHRS and CDR2 YFSETQ. V gave up 4 bases and J gave up 6 bases; unmatched junction bases: 6. Here the CDR3 DNA reads TGCGCCAGCAGCAGAACCGGGACTAGCGGCAATGAGCAGTTCTTC. It specifies CASSRTGTSGNEQFF.

This clone was detected only a few times. CDR3 DNA sequence: TGTGCCAGTAGTTTCCCAGGGGGTAAGGACACTGAAGCTTTCTTT. Protein product: CASSFPGGKDTEAFF. The rearrangement links TRBV19 to TRBJ1-1, with TRBD1 matching over 7 bases. The CDR3 totals 15 residues. The trim removed 5 bases at V and 3 bases at J, leaving 9 bases unmatched. Germline V gene sequence: CDR1 LNHDA, CDR2 SQIVND (reference sequence).

This clone was counted a few times. The rearrangement uses TRBV7-2 and TRBJ2-2; D is perhaps TRBD1 (6 bases). Germline V gene data show CDR1 as SGHTA and CDR2 as FQGNSA. Trimming pared 5 bases from V and 0 bases from J, leaving 19 bases between. The CDR3 spans 18 residues. CDR3 loop: CASSPRGTGRTNTGELFF. The CDR3 DNA reads TGTGCCAGCAGCCCAAGGGGCACAGGGCGCACGAACACCGGGGAGCTGTTTTTT.

In this sample, this clone turned up a few times. The V gene is TRBV25-1, the J gene TRBJ1-2; a weak D match, TRBD1 (6 bases). Germline assignment: CDR1 MGHDK and CDR2 SYGVNS. V was trimmed by 4 bases and J by 3 bases, leaving 9 bases between them. CDR3 length equals 13 residues. In DNA, the CDR3 is TGTGCCAGCAGTGCGACAGGTGACTATGGCTACACCTTC. Protein product: CASSATGDYGYTF.

The chain carries TRBV29-1 and TRBJ2-2; D perhaps matches TRBD2 (7 bases). V lost 7 bases to trimming and J lost 6 bases, with 18 bases between them. Germline CDR1 reads SQVTM; CDR2 reads ANQGSEA. The CDR3 length is 14 residues. CDR3 DNA: TGCAGCGCCGTGGGGGGGGCTGGGGCCGGGGAGCTGTTTTTT. It specifies CSAVGGAGAGELFF.

The rearrangement joins TRBV7-2 to TRBJ2-5; a weak D match, TRBD1 (7 bases). CDR3 length equals 14 residues. The germline CDR1 and CDR2 sequences are SGHTA and FQGNSA. Between the trimmed V and J ends, which lost 6 bases and 2 bases, there was a span of 13 bases. CDR3 protein: CASRSSGGQETQYF. DNA for the CDR3: TGTGCCAGCAGAAGTTCAGGGGGGCAAGAGACCCAGTACTTC. Variable domain in full (rest from reference TRBV7-2 and TRBJ2-5): GAGVSQSPSNKVTEKGKDVELRCDPISGHTALYWYRQSLGQGLEFLIYFQGNSAPDKSGLPSDRFSAERTGGSVSTLTIQRTQQEDSAVYLCASRSSGGQETQYFGPGTRLLVL.

CDR3 amino acids: CASSQVETAAATNEKLFF. CDR3 nucleotide sequence: TGCGCCAGCAGCCAAGTCGAAACAGCCGCCGCAACTAATGAAAAACTGTTTTTT. The rearrangement links TRBV4-1 to TRBJ1-4; no reliable D call. The CDR3 length is 18 residues. Trimming stripped 1 base from V and 0 bases from J, with 15 bases between. Germline V gives CDR1 MGHRA, CDR2 YSYEKL.

The genes are TRBV7-2 and TRBJ2-7; D unclear. Trimming took off 5 bases at V and 3 bases at J, with 14 bases between the two ends. The length of the CDR3 is 14 residues. Per the germline V gene, CDR1 is SGHTA and CDR2 is FQGNSA. CDR3 sequence: CASSQSKERYEQYF. DNA of the CDR3: TGTGCCAGCAGCCAGTCTAAGGAGCGCTACGAGCAGTACTTC. Full variable domain (remainder filled in from reference TRBV7-2 and TRBJ2-7): GAGVSQSPSNKVTEKGKDVELRCDPISGHTALYWYRQSLGQGLEFLIYFQGNSAPDKSGLPSDRFSAERTGGSVSTLTIQRTQQEDSAVYLCASSQSKERYEQYFGPGTRLTVT.

This clone was counted only a few times. The genes are TRBV21-1 and TRBJ1-5. TRBV21-1 is classified as a pseudogene. The CDR3 is made up of 16 amino acids. In DNA, the CDR3 is TGTGCCAGCAGCAAAGAGACGGGAGAGGTTAATCAGCCCCAGCATTTT. Its protein is CASSKETGEVNQPQHF.